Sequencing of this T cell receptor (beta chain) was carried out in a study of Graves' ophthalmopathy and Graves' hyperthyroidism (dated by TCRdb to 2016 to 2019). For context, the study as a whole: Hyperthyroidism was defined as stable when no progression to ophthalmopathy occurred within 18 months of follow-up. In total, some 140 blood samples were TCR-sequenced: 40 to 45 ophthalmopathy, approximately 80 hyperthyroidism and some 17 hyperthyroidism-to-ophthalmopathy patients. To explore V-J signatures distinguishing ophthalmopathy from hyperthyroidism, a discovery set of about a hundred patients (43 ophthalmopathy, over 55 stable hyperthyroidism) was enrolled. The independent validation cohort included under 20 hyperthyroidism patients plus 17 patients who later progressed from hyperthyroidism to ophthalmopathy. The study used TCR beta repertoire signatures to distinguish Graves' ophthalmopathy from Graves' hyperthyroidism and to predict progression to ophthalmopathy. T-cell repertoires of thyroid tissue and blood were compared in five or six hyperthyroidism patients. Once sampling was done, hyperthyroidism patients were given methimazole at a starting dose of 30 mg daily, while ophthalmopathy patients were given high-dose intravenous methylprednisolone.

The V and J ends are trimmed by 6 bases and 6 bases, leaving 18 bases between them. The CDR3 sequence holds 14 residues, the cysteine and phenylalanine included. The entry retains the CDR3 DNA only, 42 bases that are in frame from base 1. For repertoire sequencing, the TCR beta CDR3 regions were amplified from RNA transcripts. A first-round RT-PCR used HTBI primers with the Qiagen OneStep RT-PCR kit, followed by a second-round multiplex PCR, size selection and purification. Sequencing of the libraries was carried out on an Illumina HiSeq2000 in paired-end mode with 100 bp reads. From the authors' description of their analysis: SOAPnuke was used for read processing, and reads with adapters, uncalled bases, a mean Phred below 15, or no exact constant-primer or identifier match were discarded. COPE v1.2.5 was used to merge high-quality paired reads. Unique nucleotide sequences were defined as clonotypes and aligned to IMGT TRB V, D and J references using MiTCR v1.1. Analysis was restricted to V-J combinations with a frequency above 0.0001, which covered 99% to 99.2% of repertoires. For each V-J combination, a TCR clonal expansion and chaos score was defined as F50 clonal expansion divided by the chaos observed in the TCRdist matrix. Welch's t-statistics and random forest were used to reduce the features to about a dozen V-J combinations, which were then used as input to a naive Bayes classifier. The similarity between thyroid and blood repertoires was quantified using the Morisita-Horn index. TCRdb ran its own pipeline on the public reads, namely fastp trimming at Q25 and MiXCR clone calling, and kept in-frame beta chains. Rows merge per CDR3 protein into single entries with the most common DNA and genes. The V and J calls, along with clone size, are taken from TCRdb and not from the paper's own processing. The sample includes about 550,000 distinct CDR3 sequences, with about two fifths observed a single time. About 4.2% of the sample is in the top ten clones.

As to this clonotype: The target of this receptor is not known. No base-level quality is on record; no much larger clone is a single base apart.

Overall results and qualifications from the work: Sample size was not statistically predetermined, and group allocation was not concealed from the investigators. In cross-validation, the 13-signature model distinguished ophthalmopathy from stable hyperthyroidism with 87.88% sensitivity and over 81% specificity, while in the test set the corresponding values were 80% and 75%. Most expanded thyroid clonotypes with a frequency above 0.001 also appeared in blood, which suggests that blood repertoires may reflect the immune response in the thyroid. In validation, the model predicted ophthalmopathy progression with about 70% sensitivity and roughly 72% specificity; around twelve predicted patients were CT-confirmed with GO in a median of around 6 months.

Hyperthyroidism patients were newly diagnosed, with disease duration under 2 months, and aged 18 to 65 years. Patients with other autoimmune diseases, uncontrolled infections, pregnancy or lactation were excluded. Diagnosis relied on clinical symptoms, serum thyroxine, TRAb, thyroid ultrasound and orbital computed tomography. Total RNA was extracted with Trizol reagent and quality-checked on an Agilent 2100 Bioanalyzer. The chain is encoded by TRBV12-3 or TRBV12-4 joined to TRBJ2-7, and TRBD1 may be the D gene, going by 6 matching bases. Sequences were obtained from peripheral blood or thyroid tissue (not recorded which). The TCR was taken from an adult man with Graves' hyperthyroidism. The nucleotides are TGTGCCAGCAGCCCTGGACAGCTAGCCTCCGAGCAGTACTTC. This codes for CASSPGQLASEQYF.